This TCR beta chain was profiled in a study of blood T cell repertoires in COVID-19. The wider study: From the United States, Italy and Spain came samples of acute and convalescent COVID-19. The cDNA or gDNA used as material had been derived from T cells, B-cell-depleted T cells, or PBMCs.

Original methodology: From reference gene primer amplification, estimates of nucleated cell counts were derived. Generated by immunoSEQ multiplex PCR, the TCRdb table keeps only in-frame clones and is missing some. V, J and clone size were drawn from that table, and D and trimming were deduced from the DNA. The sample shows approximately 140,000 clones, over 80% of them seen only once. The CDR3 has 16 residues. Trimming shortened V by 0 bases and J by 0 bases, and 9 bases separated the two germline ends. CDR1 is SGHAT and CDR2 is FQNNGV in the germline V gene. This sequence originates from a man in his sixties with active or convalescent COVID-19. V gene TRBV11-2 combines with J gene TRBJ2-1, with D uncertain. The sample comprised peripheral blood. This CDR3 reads CASSLDFLTSYNEQFF. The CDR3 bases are TGTGCCAGCAGCTTAGATTTTCTAACCTCCTACAATGAGCAGTTCTTC.